This T cell receptor (beta chain) came from a study of cytomegalovirus exposure and HLA in healthy donors. Deletions cut 2 bases from V and 1 base from J, with 6 bases between. The CDR3 runs to 15 residues. Germline assignment: CDR1 SEHNR and CDR2 FQNEAQ (reference sequence). PCR was performed using 60 Vbeta and 13 Jbeta primers. Some clones are missing from TCRdb's copy, which holds only in-frame ones; the method was immunoSEQ multiplex PCR. The sample holds over 55,000 clones, less than 85% seen once. In its sample, this clone was seen a few times. Material for sequencing was PBMCs. This clonotype was sampled from a woman between 50 and 59 years old in good health and CMV-seropositive. The chain combines TRBV7-9 with TRBJ2-6; D is ambiguous. The CDR3 DNA sequence: TGTGCCAGCAGCTTATACACATCTGGGGCCAACGTCCTGACTTTC. It yields the protein CASSLYTSGANVLTF.